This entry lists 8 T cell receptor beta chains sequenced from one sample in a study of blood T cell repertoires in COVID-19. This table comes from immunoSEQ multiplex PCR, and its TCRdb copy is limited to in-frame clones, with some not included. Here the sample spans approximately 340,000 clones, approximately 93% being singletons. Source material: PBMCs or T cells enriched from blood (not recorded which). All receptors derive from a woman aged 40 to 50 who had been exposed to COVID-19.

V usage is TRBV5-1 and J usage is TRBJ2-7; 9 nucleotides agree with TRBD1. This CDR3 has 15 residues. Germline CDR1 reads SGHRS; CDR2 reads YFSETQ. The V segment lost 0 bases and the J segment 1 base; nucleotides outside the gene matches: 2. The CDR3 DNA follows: TGCGCCAGCAGCTTGGGACAGGGGGTATCCTACGAGCAGTACTTC. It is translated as CASSLGQGVSYEQYF.

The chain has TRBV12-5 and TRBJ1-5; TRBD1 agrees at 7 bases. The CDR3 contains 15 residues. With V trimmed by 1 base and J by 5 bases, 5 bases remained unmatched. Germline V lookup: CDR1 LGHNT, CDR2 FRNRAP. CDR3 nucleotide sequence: TGTGCTAGTGGTTTGGACAGGGGAAACTATCAGCCCCAGCATTTT. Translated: CASGLDRGNYQPQHF.

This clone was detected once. The CDR3 reads CASSLGGVRSRNEQFF. CDR3 DNA: TGTGCCAGCAGCTTGGGAGGCGTCCGATCCCGCAATGAGCAGTTCTTC. The chain carries TRBV5-6 and TRBJ2-1; D remains ambiguous. The V gene lost 0 bases and the J gene lost 6 bases, with 16 bases spanning the gap. Germline V lookup: CDR1 SGHDT, CDR2 YYEEEE. The CDR3 extends over 16 amino acids.

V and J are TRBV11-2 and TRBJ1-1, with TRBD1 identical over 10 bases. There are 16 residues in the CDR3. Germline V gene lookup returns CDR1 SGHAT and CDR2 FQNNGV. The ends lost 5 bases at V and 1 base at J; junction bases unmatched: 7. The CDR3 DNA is TGTGCCAGCAGCCTCGGGACAGGGGTCGAGAACACTGAAGCTTTCTTT. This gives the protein CASSLGTGVENTEAFF.

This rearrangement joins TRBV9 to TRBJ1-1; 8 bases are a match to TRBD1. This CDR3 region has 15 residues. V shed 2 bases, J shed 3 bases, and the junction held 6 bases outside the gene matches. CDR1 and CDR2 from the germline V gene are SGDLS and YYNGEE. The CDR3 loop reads CASSVADRGYTEAFF. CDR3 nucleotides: TGTGCCAGCAGCGTCGCAGACAGGGGTTACACTGAAGCTTTCTTT.

The CDR3 loop reads CASSRQGNTEAFF. The CDR3 DNA reads as TGTGCCAGCAGTCGGCAGGGGAACACTGAAGCTTTCTTT. The V gene is TRBV5-5, the J gene TRBJ1-1; perhaps TRBD1 as D (5 bases). This CDR3 has 13 residues. The germline V gene has CDR1 SGHKS and CDR2 YYEKEE (reference sequence). The germline V and J ends were trimmed by 5 bases and 1 base, with 9 bases remaining between them.

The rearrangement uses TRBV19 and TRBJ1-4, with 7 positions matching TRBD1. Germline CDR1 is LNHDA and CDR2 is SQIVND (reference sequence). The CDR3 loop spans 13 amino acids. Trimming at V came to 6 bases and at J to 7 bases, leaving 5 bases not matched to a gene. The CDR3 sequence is CASRDRVSEKLFF. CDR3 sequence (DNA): TGTGCCAGTAGAGACAGGGTCAGTGAAAAACTGTTTTTT.

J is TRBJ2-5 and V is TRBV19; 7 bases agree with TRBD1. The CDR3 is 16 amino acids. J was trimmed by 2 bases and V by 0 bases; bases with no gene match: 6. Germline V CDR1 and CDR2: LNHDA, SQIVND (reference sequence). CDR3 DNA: TGTGCCAGTAGTATAGATCTGCGCAGGGGGCAAGAGACCCAGTACTTC. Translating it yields CASSIDLRRGQETQYF.